The rows below give T cell receptor beta chains drawn from one sample of a study of identical twins. TCRdb redid the calling of the 5' RACE reads with MiXCR, one entry per CDR3 protein. The sample carries approximately 630,000 distinct CDR3 sequences, just over 7% recorded once. These records were also assigned to another study, of yellow fever vaccine responses in identical twins.

Sequenced input: PBMCs. The origin of the receptors is a woman in her late teens or twenties in good health. Both conserved end residues are part of each CDR3. A D gene is named only where the DNA matches it firmly. Size values are once, few and many counts, or a class for expanded clones, and some rows have none.

TRBJ1-4	TRBV5-1	-	few	CASSLDVGLKKLFF	TGCGCCAGCAGCTTGGATGTAGGTTTAAAAAAACTGTTTTTT
TRBJ2-5	TRBV24-1	-	-	CATSSSGGRETQYF	TGTGCCACCAGCTCCTCAGGGGGGAGGGAGACCCAGTACTTC
TRBJ2-1	TRBV15	-	-	CATSRDRGLGGYYNEQFF	TGTGCCACCAGCAGAGATCGAGGTTTAGGCGGATATTACAATGAGCAGTTCTTC
TRBJ1-5	TRBV18	-	few	CASSRQGAGPQHF	TGTGCCAGCTCACGCCAGGGTGCAGGGCCCCAGCATTTT
TRBJ2-3	TRBV12-3/TRBV12-4	-	many	CASSLRGASSDTQYF	TGTGCCAGCAGCCTTCGGGGGGCCAGTTCAGATACGCAGTATTTT
TRBJ2-1	TRBV24-1	TRBD2	few	CATSDLAAGGPNEQFF	TGTGCCACCAGTGATTTAGCAGCGGGAGGGCCTAATGAGCAGTTCTTC
TRBJ2-2	TRBV5-1	TRBD2	few	CASSLGGLAGRTGELFF	TGCGCCAGCAGCTTGGGAGGACTAGCGGGGAGGACCGGGGAGCTGTTTTTT
TRBJ2-3	TRBV11-2	TRBD2	few	CASSSRVGVGGSTDTQYF	TGTGCCAGCAGCTCCCGCGTCGGGGTGGGAGGGAGCACAGATACGCAGTATTTT
TRBJ2-2	TRBV28	TRBD1	many	CASRDRTNTGELFF	TGTGCCAGCAGGGACAGGACCAACACCGGGGAGCTGTTTTTT
TRBJ2-6	TRBV10-3	TRBD2	many	CAISADWAGGTGANVLTF	TGTGCCATCAGTGCGGATTGGGCCGGGGGGACTGGGGCCAACGTCCTGACTTTC
TRBJ1-3	TRBV12-3/TRBV12-4	-	many	CASSQKRVSGNTIYF	TGTGCCAGCAGCCAGAAGCGGGTCTCTGGAAACACCATATATTTT
TRBJ2-3	TRBV20-1	-	-	CSAFHTGPDTQYF	TGCAGTGCTTTCCATACGGGGCCAGATACGCAGTATTTT
TRBJ2-3	TRBV3-1	-	-	CASSQGASSSTDTQYF	TGTGCCAGCAGCCAAGGAGCTAGTAGCTCCACAGATACGCAGTATTTT
TRBJ2-1	TRBV20-1	TRBD2	-	CSASGGAGSYNEQFF	TGCAGTGCTTCGGGGGGGGCGGGTTCCTACAATGAGCAGTTCTTC
TRBJ2-1	TRBV6-2/TRBV6-3	TRBD1	many	CASSYHRGLYNEQFF	TGTGCCAGCAGTTATCACAGGGGCCTTTACAATGAGCAGTTCTTC
TRBJ2-7	TRBV28	-	-	CASSFQTVPNEQYF	TGTGCCAGCAGTTTTCAGACCGTCCCCAACGAGCAGTACTTC
TRBJ1-1	TRBV12-3/TRBV12-4	-	few	CASTLWGRETEAFF	TGTGCCAGTACGTTGTGGGGAAGGGAGACTGAAGCTTTCTTT
TRBJ2-1	TRBV20-1	TRBD2	many	CSARGRNDNEQFF	TGCAGTGCCCGCGGGAGGAATGACAATGAGCAGTTCTTC
TRBJ2-1	TRBV28	TRBD1	many	CASTKFELRDRAYNEQFF	TGTGCCAGCACCAAGTTCGAGCTCCGGGACAGGGCCTACAATGAGCAGTTCTTC
TRBJ1-2	TRBV5-1	-	few	CASSEFPGDAGDRPYGYTF	TGCGCCAGCAGCGAATTTCCCGGGGATGCGGGTGACAGGCCCTATGGCTACACCTTC
TRBJ2-3	TRBV6-1	-	-	CASSSWTAGADTQYF	TGTGCCAGCAGCTCCTGGACAGCCGGGGCAGATACGCAGTATTTT
TRBJ2-5	TRBV20-1	-	-	CSASMGETQYF	TGCAGTGCCTCCATGGGAGAGACCCAGTACTTC
TRBJ2-1	TRBV7-8	-	-	CASSLWVGHAEQFF	TGTGCCAGCAGCTTATGGGTAGGGCACGCTGAGCAGTTCTTC
TRBJ1-1	TRBV6-4	-	-	CASSGEHGGALGAFF	TGTGCCAGCAGTGGGGAACACGGGGGGGCCCTCGGGGCTTTCTTT
TRBJ1-6	TRBV12-3/TRBV12-4	TRBD1	many	CASSELTFRDSPLHF	TGTGCCAGCAGCGAACTGACCTTCCGGGACAGCCCCCTCCACTTT
TRBJ2-3	TRBV20-1	-	few	CSARDASGGGGGTDTQYF	TGCAGTGCTAGAGATGCGTCGGGAGGGGGCGGCGGCACAGATACGCAGTATTTT
TRBJ1-2	TRBV18	-	few	CASSPQGVREKDGYTF	TGTGCCAGCTCACCACAGGGGGTCAGGGAGAAGGATGGCTACACCTTC
TRBJ2-1	TRBV4-1	TRBD2	-	CASSQLAGVVYNEQFF	TGCGCCAGCAGCCAACTAGCGGGAGTAGTTTACAATGAGCAGTTCTTC
TRBJ2-1	TRBV10-3	-	few	CATGLINEQFF	TGTGCCACCGGTCTCATCAATGAGCAGTTCTTC
TRBJ2-6	TRBV12-3/TRBV12-4	-	-	CASSFLGSGANVLTF	TGTGCCAGCAGTTTTCTAGGTTCTGGGGCCAACGTCCTGACTTTC
TRBJ2-5	TRBV6-2/TRBV6-3	TRBD2	-	CASRRLAGTQETQYF	TGTGCCAGCAGAAGACTAGCGGGTACCCAAGAGACCCAGTACTTC
TRBJ2-1	TRBV12-3/TRBV12-4	-	many	CASSLGSTHNEQFF	TGTGCCAGCAGTTTAGGCAGCACCCACAATGAGCAGTTCTTC
TRBJ1-1	TRBV6-1	-	few	CASSSRETFNTEAFF	TGTGCCAGCAGCAGCCGCGAGACATTTAACACTGAAGCTTTCTTT
TRBJ1-4	TRBV5-1	-	few	CASSLGTADEKLFF	TGCGCCAGCAGCTTGGGGACAGCCGATGAAAAACTGTTTTTT
TRBJ1-6	TRBV10-3	-	-	CAISLGVPDSPLHF	TGTGCCATCAGTCTGGGGGTCCCTGATTCACCCCTCCACTTT